The T cell receptor (beta chain) described here comes from a study of CD4 T cells in relation to SARS-CoV-2 and coronaviruses (dated by TCRdb to the early 2020s). About the full investigation: The ViraFEST assay cultured PBMCs with antigen for around nine days, then sequenced TCR beta CDR3s to find antigen-specific clonal expansions. An HIV-1 Nef peptide pool or a no-peptide culture served as the negative reference condition. Using patient-derived lymphoblastoid cell lines, the shared crossreactive spike epitopes were mapped to their HLA restriction. The study assessed, at the TCR clonotype level, memory CD4+ T cell crossreactivity between SARS-CoV-2 and common cold coronavirus spike proteins. Samples from a few pre-COVID donors and the naive versus memory experiments were sequenced with the Adaptive Biotechnologies TCR-sequencing kit; other data were Illumina-based. For other donors in the study, expansion assays were sequenced with a different, Illumina-based TCR-beta assay. Results and caveats for the whole study, not just this receptor: Roughly 64% of donors had memory CD4+ clonotypes that crossrecognized SARS-CoV-2 and at least one common cold coronavirus spike. Small numbers of patients and of tested TCRs were a limitation of the study. Crossreactivity analysis was centred on spike protein, so crossreactivity against other viral proteins was not assessed. Pre-pandemic and post-infection samples were not both contributed by any donor, so tracing of the source of pre-existing responses was limited. Compared with monoreactive clones, crossreactive clones had significantly weaker SARS-CoV-2-driven expansion, a result consistent with antigenic imprinting.

The library relied on the immunoSEQ multiplex PCR assay. The authors' analysis ran thus. During preprocessing, nonproductive sequences were discarded, as were any CDR3s that did not begin with C, did not end with F or W, or were shorter than 7 amino acids. Antigen-specific clonotypes were called with the MANAFEST web app, based on expansion relative to reference and other culture wells. To be counted as positive, a clone had to show significant expansion compared with the reference culture, at an FDR below 0.05, in 2 of 3 replicate wells. To be called positive, a clone also had to show significant expansion compared with every other tandem well and an odds ratio greater than 5. CDR3 homology was measured as pairwise Levenshtein distance, computed with the stringdist R package after trimming three terminal residues from each end. TCRdb mirrors the immuneACCESS table, restricted to in-frame sequences. Some clones are absent from its copies; in checked studies, under half trace to an unresolved V gene, and the reason for the others is unknown. That table is the source of V, J and clone size, and D and trimming were worked out from the DNA. The sample contains 16,000 or so clones, around 77% of them found a single time. The ten largest clones add up to about 9.7% of the sample.

The germline V gene specifies KGHDR as CDR1 and SFDVKD as CDR2. At the junction V is shortened by 8 bases and J by 10 bases, with 25 bases in between. CDR3 length: 16 amino acids, cysteine to phenylalanine. The entry retains the CDR3 DNA only, 48 bases that are in frame from base 1. Regarding this clone: The clone's antigen remains unknown. No much larger clone is present one base from it, and per-base qualities are unavailable.

CD4+ T cells from unexposed donors were collected before the COVID-19 pandemic (2011-2018). Following 10 days of culture, the EasySep CD4+ T cell isolation kit was used to isolate CD4+ T cells. As cell numbers permitted, CD4+ T cells from unexposed donors were tested for reactivity to SARS-CoV-2 S and N and to four common cold coronavirus spike pools. PBMCs were cultured at a few million per well in IMDM supplemented with approximately 5% human AB serum and 8 to 10 IU/ml IL-2. Half of the culture medium was replaced with fresh IL-2-containing medium on days 3 and 7. Triplicate replicate wells were generally used for each peptide culture condition. Leukapheresis product for the unexposed donors was purchased commercially. Ficoll-Paque PLUS gradient centrifugation was used to isolate PBMCs from either whole blood or leukapheresis product. PBMCs were either used fresh in the expansion assay or cryopreserved at -140 degrees C. The QIAamp Micro DNA Kit was used to extract genomic DNA from the CD4+ T cells.

The TCR sequence derives from a human donor in good health. Here the chain combines TRBV24-1 and TRBJ1-4; the D gene is not confidently resolved. Source material: CD4+ T cells from PBMCs, cultured in vitro. The CDR3 in this case is CATNLGRTPPPSKLFF. At the DNA level, the sequence is TGTGCCACCAACCTCGGACGGACCCCCCCTCCTTCAAAACTGTTTTTT.